One sample yielded the 13 T cell receptor beta chains listed below, sequenced in a study of blood T cells in healthy people across ages. A second roughly 6 to 12 cycle PCR used barcoded and J-beta primers. TCRdb independently ran MiXCR on the 5' RACE reads; one entry per CDR3 protein. The sample records about 1.5 million distinct CDR3 sequences, around 42% being singletons. What was sequenced was blood. These receptors all stem from a woman younger than 30 in good health.

In this sample, this clonotype turned up a few times. The CDR3 region is CASSVGGQGAYEQYF. CDR3 bases: TGTGCCAGCAGCGTAGGGGGACAGGGGGCCTACGAGCAGTACTTC. The V and J genes are TRBV9 and TRBJ2-7; 11 positions match TRBD1. Per the germline V gene, CDR1 is SGDLS and CDR2 is YYNGEE. The CDR3 covers 15 residues. Trimming at V came to 0 bases and at J to 2 bases, leaving 1 base not matched to a gene.

The chain combines TRBV27 with TRBJ1-5; D is possibly TRBD1 (5 bases). The CDR3 spans 15 residues. CDR1 is MNHEY, CDR2 SMNVEV, per germline (reference sequence). Trimming cost V 4 bases and J 2 bases, with 12 bases left between them. The CDR3 region has the DNA TGTGCCAGCAGTTCCGTCACACAGGGCAATCAGCCCCAGCATTTT. The encoded protein is CASSSVTQGNQPQHF.

The V call is TRBV15, the J call TRBJ2-3, with D possibly being TRBD2 (6 bases). Per the germline V gene, CDR1 is LNHNV and CDR2 is YYDKDF (reference sequence). Trimming took off 1 base at V and 7 bases at J, with 18 bases between the two ends. This CDR3 contains 16 residues. The CDR3 sequence: CATSRGGRTATNTQYF. In DNA form, the CDR3 reads TGTGCCACCAGCAGAGGGGGGAGGACTGCCACGAATACGCAGTATTTT.

The V call is TRBV25-1, the J call TRBJ1-4, with unresolved D. The CDR3 spans 12 residues. The germline V and J ends were trimmed by 4 bases and 8 bases, with 8 bases remaining between them. The germline gives CDR1 MGHDK, CDR2 SYGVNS. As DNA, the CDR3 is TGTGCCAGCAGTGGTAAGGAGGAAAAACTGTTTTTT. This codes for CASSGKEEKLFF.

The chain is built from TRBV6-5 and TRBJ1-1; D remains unclear. Germline lookup yields CDR1 MNHEY and CDR2 SVGAGI. The CDR3 has 13 amino acids. The V end lost 0 bases, the J end lost 6 bases, and 8 bases lay between the germline ends. Written as DNA, the CDR3 is TGTGCCAGCAGTTACTCGGATGGGTCTGAAGCTTTCTTT. It is translated as CASSYSDGSEAFF.

The chain carries TRBV6-1 and TRBJ2-1; 7 nucleotides agree with TRBD2. The J segment lost 10 bases and the V segment lost 6 bases, leaving 15 bases of the junction unmatched. The CDR3 covers 15 residues. From germline, CDR1 is MNHNS and CDR2 SASEGT. CDR3 region: CASRPTSAGIYEQFF. CDR3 in DNA: TGTGCCAGCAGGCCAACTAGCGCGGGAATCTACGAGCAGTTCTTC.

This clonotype occurred many times. The chain carries TRBV6-5 and TRBJ1-6; 10 bases fit TRBD1. CDR3 length: 17 amino acids. Germline V CDR1 and CDR2: MNHEY, SVGAGI. The trim removed 3 bases at V and 6 bases at J, leaving 8 bases unmatched. The DNA for the CDR3 is TGTGCCAGCAGTTATTGGAGGGGACAGGGGTCTAATTCACCCCTCCACTTT. The encoded protein is CASSYWRGQGSNSPLHF.

This clonotype was found a few times. The chain recombines TRBV2 with TRBJ2-3, with 8 bases identical to TRBD2. This CDR3 region has 13 residues. Germline CDR1 SNHLY, CDR2 FYNNEI. With V trimmed by 6 bases and J by 6 bases, 5 bases remained unmatched. The CDR3 is CASRGLGADTQYF. CDR3 in DNA: TGTGCCAGCAGGGGACTAGGGGCGGATACGCAGTATTTT.

Concerning this clonotype itself: An end of the junction does not agree with germline; a read error may underlie this. The chain links TRBV12-3 or TRBV12-4 to TRBJ2-3; D unresolved. This CDR3 has 14 amino acids. The CDR3 nucleotides read TGTGCCAGCAGACCAGAGGAATGGGCAGATGCGCAGTATTTT. Its protein product is CASRPEEWADAQYF.

This clonotype was recorded a few times. The gene calls are TRBV5-1 and TRBJ1-2; tentatively, D is TRBD1 (5 bases). Germline-derived CDR1 and CDR2 are SGHRS and YFSETQ. Deletions cut 6 bases from V and 0 bases from J, with 12 bases between. This CDR3 region has 14 residues. In DNA form, the CDR3 reads TGCGCCAGCACCTGGGACGGTCCTAACTATGGCTACACCTTC. It encodes CASTWDGPNYGYTF.

CDR3 residues: CSARDMGDPYGYTF. CDR3 DNA sequence: TGCAGTGCTAGAGATATGGGAGACCCCTATGGCTACACCTTC. The J gene is TRBJ1-2, the V gene TRBV20-1; D gene ambiguous. Germline assignment: CDR1 DFQATT and CDR2 SNEGSKA (reference sequence). V lost 0 bases to trimming and J lost 4 bases, with 12 bases between them. This CDR3 spans 14 amino acids.

The J gene is TRBJ2-1, the V gene TRBV10-1, with 7 bases aligning to TRBD2. V was clipped by 0 bases and J by 4 bases; unmatched bases: 6. The CDR3 loop spans 16 amino acids. CDR1 is WNHNN and CDR2 is SYGVQD in the germline V gene (reference sequence). CDR3 loop: CASSESASGGYNEQFF. CDR3 nucleotide sequence: TGCGCCAGCAGTGAGTCGGCTAGCGGAGGTTACAATGAGCAGTTCTTC.

The chain joins TRBV7-9 to TRBJ1-2, with 8 bases lining up with TRBD1. CDR1 is SEHNR and CDR2 is FQNEAQ in the germline V gene (reference sequence). The CDR3 consists of 14 residues. Trimming took 4 bases from V and 6 from J; bases not matched to a gene: 7. CDR3 sequence reads: CASSSAAGGDGYTF. CDR3 nucleotide sequence: TGTGCCAGCAGCTCCGCGGCAGGGGGCGATGGCTACACCTTC. The full variable domain, completed using reference TRBV7-9 and TRBJ1-2, is DTGVSQNPRHKITKRGQNVTFRCDPISEHNRLYWYRQTLGQGPEFLTYFQNEAQLEKSRLLSDRFSAERPKGSFSTLEIQRTEQGDSAMYLCASSSAAGGDGYTFGSGTRLTVV.